Presented here are 25 T cell receptor beta chains from one specimen sequenced in a study of T-cell memory formation after mild COVID-19. One entry per CDR3 protein, called by TCRdb with MiXCR from the 5' RACE reads. This table has 180,000 or so distinct CDR3 sequences, around a tenth appearing once. The specimen sequenced was PBMCs or a T cell subset sorted from them (not recorded which). Receptors originate from a man younger than 35 who had mild COVID-19 (a few samples of this study predate the infection). Cell type and time point are not known.

The table lists this clonotype with a few counts. For the CDR3, the DNA is TGTGCCAGCAGTCAGAGCTCTGGAAACACCATATATTTT. It encodes CASSQSSGNTIYF. The chain combines TRBV25-1 with TRBJ1-3; D is unresolved. CDR1 is MGHDK and CDR2 is SYGVNS in the germline V gene. The CDR3 spans 13 residues. The V end lost 5 bases, the J end lost 0 bases, and 5 bases lay between the germline ends.

This clonotype was observed many times. V is TRBV7-8 and J is TRBJ1-2, with a weak D call TRBD1 (5 bases). With 2 bases removed from V and 3 bases from J, the gap between germline ends came to 10 bases. Germline V gene lookup returns CDR1 SGHVS and CDR2 FQNEAQ. The CDR3 runs to 14 residues. The CDR3 loop is CASSLQGLYYGYTF. DNA of the CDR3: TGTGCCAGCAGCTTACAGGGACTCTACTATGGCTACACCTTC.

This clonotype was counted between two and nine times. The chain recombines TRBV7-2 with TRBJ1-3; 9 positions agree with TRBD1. Germline trimming cut 3 bases from V and 0 bases from J; bases unmatched to any gene: 3. There are 16 residues in the CDR3. Germline CDR1 is SGHTA and CDR2 is FQGNSA. CDR3 residues: CASSFGQGSSGNTIYF. The CDR3 DNA sequence: TGTGCCAGCAGCTTCGGACAGGGGAGCTCTGGAAACACCATATATTTT.

The table lists this clonotype with a few counts. J is TRBJ1-5 and V is TRBV5-1; D uncertain. V was clipped by 7 bases and J by 4 bases, with 6 bases between them. Germline loops: CDR1 SGHRS, CDR2 YFSETQ. The CDR3 is made up of 11 amino acids. CDR3 sequence reads: CASAHNQPQHF. CDR3 nucleotides: TGCGCCAGCGCCCATAATCAGCCCCAGCATTTT.

This clonotype was found a few times. The V gene is TRBV7-3, the J gene TRBJ2-5; D is perhaps TRBD1 (6 bases). This CDR3 is built from 13 residues. The V end lost 5 bases, the J end lost 5 bases, and 12 bases lay between the germline ends. The germline V gene encodes CDR1 SGHTA and CDR2 FQGTGA. The CDR3 spells CASSATGLETQYF. In nucleotides, the CDR3 is TGTGCCAGCAGCGCCACAGGGTTGGAGACCCAGTACTTC.

This clonotype was observed a few times. V gene TRBV11-2 combines with J gene TRBJ2-4; 10 nucleotides align to TRBD1. The CDR3 sequence is 16 residues long. CDR1 and CDR2 from the germline V gene are SGHAT and FQNNGV. V shed 7 bases and J 3 bases; nucleotides not matched to a gene: 9. This chain's CDR3 is CASTETGGEVKNIQYF. The DNA of the CDR3 is TGTGCCAGCACCGAGACAGGGGGCGAGGTCAAAAACATTCAGTACTTC.

The chain carries TRBV5-1 and TRBJ1-3; D not certain. Germline lookup yields CDR1 SGHRS and CDR2 YFSETQ. CDR3 length: 16 amino acids. Trimming stripped 3 bases from V and 0 bases from J, with 13 bases between. This CDR3 is CASSSDLVISGNTIYF. Written as DNA, the CDR3 is TGCGCCAGCAGCTCAGACTTGGTCATCTCTGGAAACACCATATATTTT.

The chain couples TRBV30 to TRBJ2-5; D is perhaps TRBD1 (5 bases). The CDR3 spans 12 residues. V was trimmed by 3 bases and J by 5 bases, leaving 10 bases between them. CDR1 GTSNPN and CDR2 SVGIG come from the germline V gene (reference sequence). This CDR3 is CAWREGVETQYF. In nucleotides, the CDR3 is TGTGCCTGGAGAGAAGGGGTGGAGACCCAGTACTTC.

This clonotype has ten or more counts. This chain joins TRBV7-8 and TRBJ2-2; D is unresolved. This CDR3 has 14 amino acids. Trimming removed 3 bases at V and 4 bases at J, with 9 bases between. Germline CDR1 is SGHVS and CDR2 is FQNEAQ. The CDR3 region has the DNA TGTGCCAGCAGCTTTAGACACCCCACCGGGGAGCTGTTTTTT. This gives the protein CASSFRHPTGELFF.

The V and J genes are TRBV5-1 and TRBJ2-7; D might be TRBD1 or TRBD2, each matching 5 bases. Germline lookup yields CDR1 SGHRS and CDR2 YFSETQ. V lost 7 bases and J lost 7, with 27 bases in between. There are 16 residues in the CDR3. The DNA for the CDR3 is TGCGCCAGCGGTGGGACCGATGGAAGGAGGAGTAGGGAGCAGTACTTC. This encodes CASGGTDGRRSREQYF.

This clonotype was picked up many times. The V call is TRBV20-1, the J call TRBJ2-5; D is tentatively TRBD1 or TRBD2 (6 bases each). Trimming left V 2 bases short and J 5 bases short, with 15 bases between. The CDR3 covers 14 residues. Germline assignment: CDR1 DFQATT and CDR2 SNEGSKA (reference sequence). DNA for the CDR3: TGCAGTGCTAGACCCGGGGGCGCAGCGGAGACCCAGTACTTC. It is translated as CSARPGGAAETQYF.

This clonotype has just a few counts. The junction shows a germline mismatch at one end, possibly a read error. V usage is TRBV7-9 and J usage is TRBJ1-1, with D hard to call. The CDR3 length is 14 residues. Germline CDR1 is SEHNR and CDR2 is FQNEAQ (reference sequence). The CDR3 DNA sequence: TGTGCCAGCATCTTATCGGGGAGCAACACTGAAGCTTTCTTT. Translated, it gives CASILSGSNTEAFF.

This clonotype was detected a few times. This chain uses TRBV14 with TRBJ2-1; tentative D call: TRBD2 (6 bases). The CDR3 runs 18 residues. The V end was cut by 2 bases, the J end by 7 bases, with 24 bases between. CDR1 and CDR2 (germline): SGHDN, FVKESK. The CDR3: CASSQYVGGEAGRNEQFF. In nucleotides, the CDR3 is TGTGCCAGCAGCCAATATGTAGGTGGGGAGGCCGGGCGGAATGAGCAGTTCTTC.

The table lists this clonotype with a few counts. The rearrangement joins TRBV4-2 to TRBJ2-3; weak D call: TRBD2 (6 bases). The CDR3 consists of 15 residues. The V end lost 1 base, the J end lost 0 bases, and 8 bases lay between the germline ends. Germline V gene data show CDR1 as LGHNA and CDR2 as YNFKEQ. CDR3 amino acids: CASSQGGLSTDTQYF. Here the CDR3 DNA reads TGTGCCAGCAGCCAAGGGGGACTCAGCACAGATACGCAGTATTTT.

In this sample, this clonotype turned up a few times. V usage is TRBV7-3 and J usage is TRBJ2-2; D call uncertain. V was shortened by 5 bases and J by 4 bases, with 11 bases between the two germline ends. Germline loops: CDR1 SGHTA, CDR2 FQGTGA. This CDR3 region has 14 residues. DNA of the CDR3: TGTGCCAGCAGCGGTCGCAGAGGCACCGGGGAGCTGTTTTTT. It specifies CASSGRRGTGELFF.

At least ten counts were recorded for this clonotype. The chain is built from TRBV7-2 and TRBJ2-7; perhaps TRBD2 as D (5 bases). The CDR3 spans 12 residues. Germline V gene data show CDR1 as SGHTA and CDR2 as FQGNSA. Trimming shortened V by 7 bases and J by 7 bases, and 14 bases separated the two germline ends. CDR3 coding DNA: TGTGCCAGCACCCTACAAAGAGGGGAGCAGTACTTC. This gives the protein CASTLQRGEQYF.

The chain joins TRBV7-2 to TRBJ2-3; D is perhaps TRBD1 or TRBD2 (5 bases each). Trimming removed 4 bases from V and 8 bases from J, with 16 bases in between. The CDR3 is 14 residues long. Per the germline V gene, CDR1 is SGHTA and CDR2 is FQGNSA. The CDR3 spells CASSSGPTGGTQYF. CDR3 bases: TGTGCCAGCAGCTCGGGGCCCACCGGCGGTACGCAGTATTTT.

This clonotype was seen only a few times. The rearrangement links TRBV6-5 to TRBJ1-1; weak D call: TRBD1 (5 bases). V was clipped by 5 bases and J by 5 bases, with 15 bases between them. The CDR3 extends over 14 amino acids. Per the germline V gene, CDR1 is MNHEY and CDR2 is SVGAGI. The CDR3 coding sequence is TGTGCCAGCAGTAGGGGATCCCCGGGGACTGAAGCTTTCTTT. Encoded protein: CASSRGSPGTEAFF.

This rearrangement joins TRBV7-9 to TRBJ2-5; TRBD2 is a possible D gene (6 bases). This CDR3 contains 14 residues. V was clipped by 5 bases and J by 5 bases, with 15 bases between them. Germline lookup yields CDR1 SEHNR and CDR2 FQNEAQ (reference sequence). CDR3 loop: CASSPGGVRETQYF. CDR3 nucleotides: TGTGCCAGCAGCCCAGGCGGGGTACGGGAGACCCAGTACTTC.

As for this clonotype: An end of the junction does not agree with germline; a read error may underlie this. J is TRBJ1-6 and V is TRBV13, with a weak D call TRBD1 (6 bases). The CDR3 sequence is 16 residues long. CDR1 is PRHDT, CDR2 FYEKMQ, per germline (reference sequence). CDR3 sequence reads: CASSLGGGSYNSPLHF. CDR3 coding DNA: TGTGCCAGCAGCCTAGGAGGGGGGTCCTATAATTCACCCCTCCACTTT. Using reference TRBV13 and TRBJ1-6 for the parts outside the CDR3, the full variable domain is AAGVIQSPRHLIKEKRETATLKCYPIPRHDTVYWYQQGPGQDPQFLISFYEKMQSDKGSIPDRFSAQQFSDYHSELNMSSLELGDSALYFCASSLGGGSYNSPLHFGNGTRLTVT.

There are many counts of this clonotype. The V call is TRBV2, the J call TRBJ2-1, with TRBD2 matching over 10 bases. This CDR3 region has 16 residues. Germline CDR1 reads SNHLY; CDR2 reads FYNNEI. The trim removed 4 bases at V and 4 bases at J, leaving 7 bases unmatched. CDR3 sequence (DNA): TGTGCCAGCAGTGCGATAGGACTAGCGGCTTACAATGAGCAGTTCTTC. Amino acid sequence: CASSAIGLAAYNEQFF.

The sample holds a few counts of this clonotype. This sequence joins TRBV6-2 or TRBV6-3 and TRBJ2-3; maybe TRBD2 (6 bases). The CDR3 has 14 residues. Germline assignment: CDR1 MNHEY and CDR2 SVGEGT. V lost 6 bases and J lost 6, with 16 bases in between. For the CDR3, the DNA is TGTGCCAGCAGACGCGGGGACGCGGGGGATACGCAGTATTTT. It encodes CASRRGDAGDTQYF.

This clonotype has a count of ten or more. J is TRBJ2-1 and V is TRBV7-8, with D unclear. Deletions cut 3 bases from V and 6 bases from J, with 6 bases between. CDR1 is SGHVS and CDR2 is FQNEAQ in the germline V gene. The CDR3 extends over 12 amino acids. CDR3 nucleotide sequence: TGTGCCAGCAGCTTCGGCCCCAATGAGCAGTTCTTC. Translated: CASSFGPNEQFF.

The chain is built from TRBV11-2 and TRBJ2-4; D is perhaps TRBD2 (5 bases). The CDR3 consists of 13 residues. The germline V and J ends were trimmed by 4 bases and 1 base, with 5 bases remaining between them. Germline values: CDR1 SGHAT, CDR2 FQNNGV. DNA of the CDR3: TGTGCCAGCAGCTCGGGGGCCAAAAACATTCAGTACTTC. Its protein product is CASSSGAKNIQYF.

The J gene is TRBJ1-1, the V gene TRBV4-3, with D possibly being TRBD1 (5 bases). Trimming took off 1 base at V and 2 bases at J, with 11 bases between the two ends. Per the germline V gene, CDR1 is LGHNA and CDR2 is YSLEER. The CDR3 covers 15 residues. The CDR3 nucleotides are TGCGCCAGCAGCCAAGGTGGGGGAATCAACACTGAAGCTTTCTTT. Translating it yields CASSQGGGINTEAFF.